This TCR beta chain was found in a study of memory CD4+ T cells and cytomegalovirus serostatus. General study findings and limits: Of around 160 reported CMV TCRbeta sequences, 67 were found in memory CD4+ repertoires.

There are 16 residues in the CDR3. CDR1 MNHNY and CDR2 SVGAGI come from the germline V gene (reference sequence). V was pared by 7 bases and J by 7 bases, with 14 bases of the junction left unmatched. Per the authors' pipeline: Out-of-frame sequences were removed, leaving 2 million to 2.5 million distinct TCRbeta sequences. Profiling relied on immunoSEQ multiplex PCR, and the TCRdb table lists in-frame clones only, not all of them. V and J calls and clone size are those listed in that table; D and trimming were worked out from the DNA. The repertoire holds approximately 49,000 clones, over 75% seen once, with approximately 0.58% in the top ten. Single viable CD3+CD4+CD8-CD45RO+ cells were sorted as the memory CD4+ T cells. As regards this clone: What it binds is unknown.

The clonotype comes from an adult in good health and CMV-seronegative. The sample comprised memory CD4+ T cells from blood. The chain uses TRBV6-6 and TRBJ1-2; 11 bases match TRBD1. CDR3 DNA: TGTGCCAGCATCACCGCCCGGGACAGGGGGTGGGGTGGCTACACCTTC. Translating gives CASITARDRGWGGYTF.